The 8 T cell receptor beta chains listed next were all sequenced from one sample in a study of T cell responses to AZD1222 COVID-19 vaccine. The assay was immunoSEQ multiplex PCR, and TCRdb's table has in-frame clones only and misses some. Counted here are more than 90,000 clones, approximately 90% occurring once; the ten biggest clones make up 3.5%. The sequences come from peripheral blood, collected 28 days after the second AZD1222 dose. These receptors originate from an adult who received the AZD1222 COVID-19 vaccine.

The CDR3 DNA reads as TGTGCCAGTAGTATAGATCGGGGAACTGGGGAGCTGTTTTTT. It translates to CASSIDRGTGELFF. This sequence joins TRBV19 and TRBJ2-2; D possibly corresponds to TRBD2 (5 bases). CDR1 LNHDA and CDR2 SQIVND come from the germline V gene (reference sequence). The ends were cut back, 0 bases at V and 8 bases at J, with 10 bases in the middle. This CDR3 is 14 amino acids long.

J is TRBJ1-2 and V is TRBV28; possibly TRBD1 for D (5 bases). Trimming removed 2 bases from V and 4 bases from J, with 8 bases in between. The CDR3 consists of 13 residues. Germline CDR1 MDHEN, CDR2 SYDVKM. The CDR3 nucleotides are TGTGCCAGCAGTTTAAGTGGGGGCTATGGCTACACCTTC. Amino acid sequence: CASSLSGGYGYTF.

V gene TRBV2 combines with J gene TRBJ2-3; perhaps TRBD1 as D (6 bases). The CDR3 runs 14 residues. The germline V and J ends were trimmed by 1 base and 2 bases, with 7 bases remaining between them. Germline V gene sequence: CDR1 SNHLY, CDR2 FYNNEI. CDR3 in amino acids: CASSEDRDTDTQYF. The CDR3 DNA reads TGTGCCAGCAGTGAAGACAGGGACACAGATACGCAGTATTTT. The full variable domain, in which reference TRBV2 and TRBJ2-3 provide the parts outside the CDR3, is EPEVTQTPSHQVTQMGQEVILRCVPISNHLYFYWYRQILGQKVEFLVSFYNNEISEKSEIFDDQFSVERPDGSNFTLKIRSTKLEDSAMYFCASSEDRDTDTQYFGPGTRLTVL.

The chain links TRBV11-2 to TRBJ1-4; D call uncertain. This CDR3 region has 16 residues. V gave up 3 bases and J gave up 6 bases, with 17 bases separating them. Germline assignment: CDR1 SGHAT and CDR2 FQNNGV. The CDR3 region has the DNA TGTGCCAGCAGCTTCGCTCCCGGACTCGAGGATGAAAAACTGTTTTTT. Translation gives CASSFAPGLEDEKLFF.

The CDR3 here is CASSQTAPNRGNYGYTF. The CDR3 DNA is TGTGCCAGCAGCCAAACGGCACCAAACAGGGGTAACTATGGCTACACCTTC. This rearrangement joins TRBV16 to TRBJ1-2; 7 bases map to TRBD1. The CDR3 is 17 residues long. The trim removed 2 bases at V and 1 base at J, leaving 10 bases unmatched. The germline V gene has CDR1 KGHSY and CDR2 FQNENV.

This chain links TRBV13 with TRBJ2-7, with TRBD1 identical over 9 bases. V was pared by 6 bases and J by 1 base, with 7 bases of the junction left unmatched. Germline V gene data show CDR1 as PRHDT and CDR2 as FYEKMQ (reference sequence). This CDR3 has 15 amino acids. The CDR3 reads CASRTGQGPSYEQYF. CDR3 DNA: TGTGCCAGCAGGACGGGACAGGGACCTTCCTACGAGCAGTACTTC.

The chain recombines TRBV29-1 with TRBJ2-3; TRBD2 is a possible D gene (6 bases). V gave up 4 bases and J gave up 0 bases, with 14 bases separating them. This CDR3 contains 15 residues. The germline V gene has CDR1 SQVTM and CDR2 ANQGSEA. The CDR3, as DNA: TGCAGCGTTGGCGGGACTTCACAAAGCACAGATACGCAGTATTTT. It specifies CSVGGTSQSTDTQYF.

The V call is TRBV6-5, the J call TRBJ1-2, with 7 positions matching TRBD1. The CDR3 spans 16 residues. V trimming: 2 bases; J trimming: 3 bases; junction bases outside the gene matches: 9. Per germline, CDR1 MNHEY and CDR2 SVGAGI. The CDR3 bases are TGTGCCAGCAGTTACCTACCTCTCAGGGGGGACTATGGCTACACCTTC. Residues: CASSYLPLRGDYGYTF.